A single sample gave rise to the 12 T cell receptor beta chains below, sequenced in a study of blood T cells in healthy people across ages. Alongside a J-beta primer mix, a sample-barcoded 5' primer served in a second PCR lasting 7 to 11 cycles. TCRdb re-called the 5' RACE reads with MiXCR, one entry per CDR3 protein. Here the sample spans around 1,000,000 distinct CDR3 sequences, roughly two fifths being singletons. Sequencing was done on a sample of blood. These receptors were taken from a man aged 18 to 30 in good health.

This clonotype was counted only a few times. This sequence joins TRBV29-1 and TRBJ2-3; 14 bases line up with TRBD2. Germline V gene data show CDR1 as SQVTM and CDR2 as ANQGSEA. The CDR3 has 14 amino acids. V dropped 7 bases and J dropped 4; count of bases not matched to a gene: 4. The CDR3 sequence is CSATSGGAADTQYF. The CDR3 bases are TGCAGCGCGACTAGCGGGGGGGCCGCAGATACGCAGTATTTT.

This clonotype was seen just once. J is TRBJ1-2 and V is TRBV6-6, with 7 bases identical to TRBD1. The CDR3 is 16 amino acids. Trimming took 1 base from V and 2 from J; bases not matched to a gene: 7. The V gene's germline CDR1 is MNHNY and CDR2 SVGAGI (reference sequence). This CDR3 reads CASSYLNTGVNYGYTF. The CDR3 DNA sequence: TGTGCCAGCAGTTACTTAAATACAGGGGTAAACTATGGCTACACCTTC.

V usage is TRBV7-2 and J usage is TRBJ1-4; tentatively, D is TRBD1 (5 bases). This CDR3 comprises 14 residues. V was cut by 5 bases and J by 8 bases, with 15 bases left in between. Germline V gene lookup returns CDR1 SGHTA and CDR2 FQGNSA. The CDR3 DNA reads TGTGCCAGCAGCCAAGCCACGGGGGGGGAAAAACTGTTTTTT. It specifies CASSQATGGEKLFF.

CDR3 amino acids: CASSTPPYTEAFF. CDR3 sequence (DNA): TGTGCCAGCAGTACGCCCCCTTACACTGAAGCTTTCTTT. The genes are TRBV6-5 and TRBJ1-1; D gene ambiguous. Germline-derived CDR1 and CDR2 are MNHEY and SVGAGI. Trimming shortened V by 5 bases and J by 3 bases, and 10 bases separated the two germline ends. The CDR3 runs 13 residues.

This chain connects TRBV5-1 to TRBJ2-6, with 11 bases lining up with TRBD2. Looked up from germline, CDR1 is SGHRS and CDR2 is YFSETQ. This CDR3 contains 19 residues. The V segment lost 4 bases and the J segment 0 bases; nucleotides outside the gene matches: 9. In nucleotides, the CDR3 is TGCGCCAGCAGCCGTTGGGTAGGGACTAGCGGCTCTGGGGCCAACGTCCTGACTTTC. Protein sequence: CASSRWVGTSGSGANVLTF. Full variable domain (remainder filled in from reference TRBV5-1 and TRBJ2-6): KAGVTQTPRYLIKTRGQQVTLSCSPISGHRSVSWYQQTPGQGLQFLFEYFSETQRNKGNFPGRFSGRQFSNSRSEMNVSTLELGDSALYLCASSRWVGTSGSGANVLTFGAGSRLTVL.

V usage is TRBV6-5 and J usage is TRBJ1-2; D is perhaps TRBD1 (6 bases). The germline V gene encodes CDR1 MNHEY and CDR2 SVGAGI. This CDR3 comprises 15 residues. Trimming shortened V by 4 bases and J by 4 bases, and 16 bases separated the two germline ends. The DNA of the CDR3 is TGTGCCAGCAGTTCCATTTCAGGGGCTCGCTATGGCTACACCTTC. It yields the protein CASSSISGARYGYTF.

The J gene is TRBJ2-7, the V gene TRBV21-1; the table's D call TRBD1 went unverified against the DNA. TRBV21-1 is a pseudogene. The CDR3 consists of 18 residues. CDR3 in amino acids: CASSKDSGQPNRPYEQYF. Here the CDR3 DNA reads TGTGCCAGCAGCAAAGATTCGGGCCAGCCAAATCGTCCCTACGAGCAGTACTTC.

This clonotype was found a few times. This rearrangement joins TRBV9 to TRBJ2-1, with a tentative D call TRBD2 (5 bases). This CDR3 spans 17 amino acids. Germline V CDR1 and CDR2: SGDLS, YYNGEE. The V gene lost 0 bases and the J gene lost 0 bases, with 13 bases spanning the gap. CDR3 sequence: CASSVVGSSSSYNEQFF. The CDR3 DNA follows: TGTGCCAGCAGCGTAGTAGGGAGCTCAAGCTCCTACAATGAGCAGTTCTTC.

As regards this clonotype: One end of the junction does not line up with germline, which may come from a read error. The chain uses TRBV13 and TRBJ2-1; D gene unclear. CDR3 length: 11 amino acids. The germline V gene has CDR1 PRHDT and CDR2 FYEKMQ (reference sequence). The CDR3 nucleotides are TGTACCAGCAGCTTAGCCGGATTCCCGTTCTTC. Its protein product is CTSSLAGFPFF. The whole variable domain, remainder taken from reference TRBV13 and TRBJ2-1, is AAGVIQSPRHLIKEKRETATLKCYPIPRHDTVYWYQQGPGQDPQFLISFYEKMQSDKGSIPDRFSAQQFSDYHSELNMSSLELGDSALYFCTSSLAGFPFFGPGTRLTVL.

The V call is TRBV11-3, the J call TRBJ1-5, with D hard to call. From germline, CDR1 is SGHNT and CDR2 YENEEA. With 1 base removed from V and 9 bases from J, the gap between germline ends came to 7 bases. This CDR3 spans 12 amino acids. The DNA for the CDR3 is TGTGCCAGCAGCTTAGTCGGCCGGCCCCAGCATTTT. This codes for CASSLVGRPQHF.

There are a few counts of this clonotype. This sequence joins TRBV28 and TRBJ1-2; no definite D call. The germline gives CDR1 MDHEN, CDR2 SYDVKM. This CDR3 comprises 14 residues. The ends were cut back, 2 bases at V and 8 bases at J, with 15 bases in the middle. CDR3 sequence (DNA): TGTGCCAGCAGTTTAAAGCGAGGGTACTTCGGCTACACCTTC. It yields the protein CASSLKRGYFGYTF.

CDR3 in amino acids: CSVKRVVSYNEQYF. The DNA of the CDR3 is TGCAGCGTCAAACGGGTAGTTTCCTACAATGAGCAGTACTTC. V is TRBV29-1 and J is TRBJ2-7; D unresolved. The germline CDR1 and CDR2 sequences are SQVTM and ANQGSEA. V lost 6 bases to trimming and J lost 7 bases, with 22 bases between them. The CDR3 contains 14 residues.